This TCR beta chain was captured in a study of neurological immune-mediated disorders. Ten or more counts support this clonotype. Using its own MiXCR run on the 5' RACE reads, TCRdb lists one record per CDR3 protein. The top ten hold more than 20% of the sample, which has approximately 36,000 distinct CDR3 sequences, 12% to 15% seen once. The sequencing sample was made of PBMCs. The origin of this receptor is a woman aged 50 to 65 with HTLV-1-associated myelopathy (HAM/TSP).

The CDR3 DNA is TGTGCCAGCAGTGATTTCATTCCCGGACAGAACGGGGGCTCACCCCTCCACTTT. Residues: CASSDFIPGQNGGSPLHF. The chain is built from TRBV2 and TRBJ1-6; a possible D gene is TRBD1 (6 bases). The V gene's germline CDR1 is SNHLY and CDR2 FYNNEI. V was clipped by 3 bases and J by 10 bases, with 25 bases between them. The CDR3 length is 18 residues.